This TCR beta chain came from a study of vaccination and CD4 T cells after COVID-19. The overall study: Once diagnosed, patients had post-COVID samples drawn a median 101 days later (range 35 to 161).

The assay that was used to sequence DNA from cultured CD4+ T cells was the Oncomine TCR Beta short-read assay. It was from cultured CD4+ T cells that genomic DNA was extracted. Each CDR3 protein is one row after TCRdb ran MiXCR on the PCR reads. The sample holds about 19,000 distinct CDR3 sequences, 40% to 60% seen once. As to treatment: roughly 11-day PBMC culture with coronavirus spike peptide pools or control peptides (ViraFEST assay). ViraFEST stimulated the growth of antigen-specific T cells using peptide pools and subsequently profiled their TCRs by sequencing. Trimming took 7 bases from V and 6 from J, leaving 19 bases between them. CDR3 length: 15 amino acids. The germline CDR1 and CDR2 sequences are MNHEY and SVGEGT. Notes on this clonotype: Its antigen is as yet unknown.

The receptor's source is a human donor who had recovered from COVID-19. The chain employs TRBV6-2 or TRBV6-3 and TRBJ2-1; a weak D match, TRBD1 (6 bases). This material consisted of CD4+ T cells from blood, cultured in vitro, taken before SARS-CoV-2 vaccination. The chain's CDR3 is CASTDPGHKANEQFF. CDR3 in DNA: TGTGCCAGCACCGACCCGGGACATAAGGCCAATGAGCAGTTCTTC.